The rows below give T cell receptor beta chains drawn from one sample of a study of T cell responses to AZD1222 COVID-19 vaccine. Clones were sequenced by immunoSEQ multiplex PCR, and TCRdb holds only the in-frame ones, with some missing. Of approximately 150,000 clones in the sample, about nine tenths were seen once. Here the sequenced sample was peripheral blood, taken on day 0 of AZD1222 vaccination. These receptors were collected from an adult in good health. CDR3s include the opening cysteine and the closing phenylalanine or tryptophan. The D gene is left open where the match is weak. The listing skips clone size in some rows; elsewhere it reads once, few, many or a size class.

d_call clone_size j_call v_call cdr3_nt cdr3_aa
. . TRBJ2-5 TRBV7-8 TGTGCCAGCAGCCCGAGATGGTCCCAAGAGACCCAGTACTTC CASSPRWSQETQYF
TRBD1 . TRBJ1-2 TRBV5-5 TGTGCCAGCAGCTTGGCTCCCTCGACAGGGAACGGAGGCTACACCTTC CASSLAPSTGNGGYTF
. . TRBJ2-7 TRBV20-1 TGCAGTGCTAGTGGGGGGACAGCCGCTGTTCAAGGGGAGTACTTC CSASGGTAAVQGEYF
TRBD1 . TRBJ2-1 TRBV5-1 TGCGCCAGCGGGACAGGGGGCTCAAATGAGCAGTTCTTC CASGTGGSNEQFF
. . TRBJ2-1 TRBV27 TGTGCCAGCAGTCCCAATAGCGGTTCCTACAATGAGCAGTTCTTC CASSPNSGSYNEQFF
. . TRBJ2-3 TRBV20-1 TGCAGTGCTAGTCCGGTGGGGACTCTCTCGGATACGCAGTATTTT CSASPVGTLSDTQYF
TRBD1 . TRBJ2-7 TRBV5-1 TGCGCCAGCAGCTTAGGGGACAGTCCCTACGAGCAGTACTTC CASSLGDSPYEQYF
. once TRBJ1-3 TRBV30 TGTGGTTGCCGACCGAGGTTTTTTGGAAACACCATATATTTT CGCRPRFFGNTIYF
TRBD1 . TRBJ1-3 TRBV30 TGTGCCTGGAGTGTTACAGGGGATATGTATAATGGAAACACCATATATTTT CAWSVTGDMYNGNTIYF
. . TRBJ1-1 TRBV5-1 TGCGCCAGCAGCTTGGAAGTGAACACTGAAGCTTTCTTT CASSLEVNTEAFF
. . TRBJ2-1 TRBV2 TGTGCCAGCCGTAGGACGTTTTTGGCTTACAATGAGCAGTTCTTC CASRRTFLAYNEQFF
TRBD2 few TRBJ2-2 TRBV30 TGTGCCTGGAGGGGACTAGCGGACACCGGGGAGCTGTTTTTT CAWRGLADTGELFF
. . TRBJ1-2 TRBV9 TGTGCCAGCAGCCCCGGACAGACCTATGGCTACACCTTC CASSPGQTYGYTF
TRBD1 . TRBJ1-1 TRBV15 TGTGCCACCAGCAGGGCAGGGGGGACTGAAGCTTTCTTT CATSRAGGTEAFF
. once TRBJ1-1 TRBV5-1 TGCGCCAGCCGATTCGGGTATTACACTGAAGCTTTCTTT CASRFGYYTEAFF